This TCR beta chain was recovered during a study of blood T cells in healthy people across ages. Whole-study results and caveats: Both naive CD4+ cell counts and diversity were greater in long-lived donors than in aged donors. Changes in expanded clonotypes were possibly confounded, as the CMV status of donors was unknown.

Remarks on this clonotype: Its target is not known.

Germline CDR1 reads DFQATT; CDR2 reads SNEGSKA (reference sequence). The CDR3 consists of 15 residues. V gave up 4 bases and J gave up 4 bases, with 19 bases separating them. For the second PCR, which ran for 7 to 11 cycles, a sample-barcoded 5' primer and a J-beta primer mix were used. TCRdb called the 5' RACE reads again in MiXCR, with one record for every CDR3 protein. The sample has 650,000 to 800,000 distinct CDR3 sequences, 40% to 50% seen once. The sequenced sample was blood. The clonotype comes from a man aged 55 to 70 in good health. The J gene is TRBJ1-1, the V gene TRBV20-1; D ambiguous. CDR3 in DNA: TGCAGTGCTAAAGGGATAAAGGGTGGTGTCACTGAAGCTTTCTTT. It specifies CSAKGIKGGVTEAFF.